This T cell receptor beta chain originates from a study of T-cell reconstitution after alpha-beta-depleted transplantation in children (dated by TCRdb to the mid-2010s). Background on the whole study: T-cell immune reconstitution after TCRalphabeta/CD19-depleted allogeneic hematopoietic cell transplantation in children was quantitatively tracked in the study by means of TCR repertoire profiling. The research as a whole found: The apparently early alphabetaT-cell count recovery about two months after transplant was reportedly dependent on only several hundred rapidly expanded clones derived from non-depleted graft cells. In some patients, the high TCRbeta diversity seen at day 60 was put down to recipient T cells and intrathymic progenitors that had survived conditioning. Hyperexpanded clone frequencies declined over subsequent months; after one year, T-cell counts and TCRbeta diversity were mostly attributed to newly produced T cells.

Library method: PCR. The listed sequencing device is Illumina HiSeq 2500. To normalize quantification of the TCRbeta repertoire, the TCR libraries were built with molecular barcoding that relied on unique molecular identifiers. TCRdb took the public reads, trimmed them with fastp at Q25, ran MiXCR for clone calling and kept in-frame beta chains. Each entry merges the rows of one CDR3 protein and shows their most common DNA and genes. The sample records about 870,000 distinct CDR3 sequences, roughly 16% of which are singletons. Approximately 5% of the sample goes to the ten largest clones. The cysteine opens and the phenylalanine closes a CDR3 of 13 amino acids. Only the CDR3 region is kept as DNA, spanning 39 bases read in frame from base 1. The germline ends are 6 bases apart after V is trimmed by 6 bases and J by 0 bases. Details on this clonotype: It has no known antigen specificity. The input lacks base qualities; no much larger clone sits a single base away.

The treatment or condition label for this specimen denotes: allogeneic hematopoietic cell transplantation with graft depleted of TCRalphabeta T cells and CD19 B cells. TCRalphabeta/CD19-depleted allogeneic hematopoietic cell grafts were given to the transplant recipients, all of whom were children. Material: PBMCs, mostly from graft donor cells, obtained 360 days after TCRalphabeta/CD19-depleted stem cell transplant. The chain employs TRBV12-3 or TRBV12-4 and TRBJ1-5; a tentative D match to TRBD1 spans 5 bases. The receptor was derived from a male patient younger than 18 who had a stem cell transplant for acute lymphoblastic leukemia, so the T cells may come from the graft donor. The CDR3 has the sequence CASSRVSNQPQHF. The DNA sequence is TGTGCCAGCAGCAGGGTTAGCAATCAGCCCCAGCATTTT.